The rows below give T cell receptor beta chains drawn from one sample of a study of blood T cell repertoires in COVID-19. The table came from immunoSEQ multiplex PCR; TCRdb's copy has only in-frame clones and leaves some out. This repertoire shows about 200,000 clones, 80% found once; its top ten account for 4.5% to 7%. The sequencing sample was made of peripheral blood. Every receptor here comes from a woman aged 70-85 years with acute or convalescent COVID-19. The CDR3 runs from the conserved cysteine through the conserved F or W. A D gene is named only where the DNA matches it firmly. Size values are once, few and many counts, or a class for expanded clones, and some rows have none.

>TRBD2|TRBJ2-5|-|TRBV29-1
CSVEPGGGETQYF
TGCAGCGTTGAACCGGGAGGAGGAGAGACCCAGTACTTC
>TRBD1|TRBJ2-2|-|TRBV7-3
CASSPDRGRTGELFF
TGTGCCAGCAGCCCTGACAGGGGGAGAACCGGGGAGCTGTTTTTT
>-|TRBJ1-4|-|TRBV18
CASSPVGAGEKLFF
TGTGCCAGCTCACCGGTGGGGGCCGGTGAAAAACTGTTTTTT
>-|TRBJ2-2|-|TRBV19
CASSIEDFVLF
TGTGCCAGTAGTATAGAGGACTTCGTCCTTTTT
>-|TRBJ1-2|-|TRBV6-1
CASSERVGGWNGYTF
TGTGCCAGCAGTGAAAGGGTGGGGGGTTGGAATGGCTACACCTTC
>TRBD1|TRBJ1-5|-|TRBV7-9
CASSSGTEGNQPQHF
TGTGCCAGCAGCTCCGGGACAGAGGGCAATCAGCCCCAGCATTTT
>TRBD1|TRBJ1-1|once|TRBV18
CASSPPGQGSTEAFF
TGTGCCAGCTCACCCCCCGGACAGGGAAGCACTGAAGCTTTCTTT
>TRBD2|TRBJ2-7|-|TRBV3-1/TRBV3-2
CASSQSGGRREQYF
TGTGCCAGCAGCCAATCGGGAGGGCGGCGCGAGCAGTACTTC
>TRBD1|TRBJ2-7|once|TRBV19
CASTFNSLGQGNHEQYF
TGTGCCAGTACCTTTAACTCCCTCGGACAGGGAAACCACGAGCAGTACTTC
>-|TRBJ1-3|once|TRBV6-5
CATFDKEAGNTIYF
TGTGCCACCTTCGACAAGGAGGCTGGAAACACCATATATTTT
>TRBD2|TRBJ2-7|-|TRBV11-1
CASSRFSGSGEQYF
TGTGCCAGCAGCCGTTTTAGCGGGAGTGGCGAGCAGTACTTC
>-|TRBJ1-6|-|TRBV3-1/TRBV3-2
CASSQDNRDGNSPLHF
TGTGCCAGCAGCCAAGATAACAGGGATGGAAATTCACCCCTCCACTTT
>TRBD1|TRBJ1-1|-|TRBV3-1/TRBV3-2
CASSQEGQGTEAFF
TGTGCCAGCAGCCAAGAAGGACAGGGTACTGAAGCTTTCTTT
>-|TRBJ2-7|few|TRBV5-1
CASSLYGETYEQYF
TGCGCCAGCAGCTTGTACGGCGAGACATACGAGCAGTACTTC
>-|TRBJ1-4|few|TRBV3-1/TRBV3-2
CASSQEQAATNEKLFF
TGTGCCAGCAGCCAAGAACAGGCCGCAACTAATGAAAAACTGTTTTTT
>TRBD2|TRBJ2-3|-|TRBV5-4
CASGALGAGAWIADTQYF
TGTGCCAGCGGCGCCTTGGGAGCGGGAGCGTGGATTGCAGATACGCAGTATTTT
>TRBD1|TRBJ1-4|-|TRBV5-1
CASSSDRVGKLFF
TGCGCCAGCAGCTCTGACAGGGTGGGTAAACTGTTTTTT
>-|TRBJ1-1|-|TRBV6-4
CASSDRGVNTEAFF
TGTGCCAGCAGTGACAGGGGTGTGAACACTGAAGCTTTCTTT
>-|TRBJ1-2|few|TRBV29-1
CSVGGGESGYTF
TGCAGCGTTGGGGGAGGGGAATCAGGCTACACCTTC
>-|TRBJ2-7|-|TRBV10-3
CAISAASEIYEQYF
TGTGCCATCAGTGCAGCTAGCGAGATCTACGAGCAGTACTTC
>-|TRBJ2-2|few|TRBV30
CAWSVRSNTGELFF
TGTGCCTGGAGTGTGAGGTCAAACACCGGGGAGCTGTTTTTT
>-|TRBJ1-2|-|TRBV6-1
CASSEAGDYGYTF
TGTGCCAGCAGTGAAGCAGGGGACTATGGCTACACCTTC
>TRBD1|TRBJ2-5|-|TRBV15
CATSGRDRGEETQYF
TGTGCCACCAGCGGCCGGGACAGGGGGGAAGAGACCCAGTACTTC
>TRBD2|TRBJ2-1|-|TRBV15
CATSVGLAGDDEQFF
TGTGCCACCAGCGTGGGACTAGCGGGAGATGATGAGCAGTTCTTC
>-|TRBJ2-3|-|TRBV7-2
CASSLGQGHTDTQYF
TGTGCCAGCAGCTTGGGTCAGGGGCACACAGATACGCAGTATTTT
>-|TRBJ1-3|-|TRBV3-1/TRBV3-2
CASSQGAGPFSGNTIYF
TGTGCCAGCAGCCAAGGGGCAGGGCCGTTCTCTGGAAACACCATATATTTT
>-|TRBJ2-6|-|TRBV28
CASSSTPGSGANVLTF
TGTGCCAGCAGTTCCACCCCGGGCTCTGGGGCCAACGTCCTGACTTTC
>-|TRBJ1-1|-|TRBV7-9
CASSNLQMAGMNTEAFF
TGTGCCAGCAGCAATCTGCAAATGGCGGGGATGAACACTGAAGCTTTCTTT
>-|TRBJ1-3|-|TRBV2
CASSLLTLGVGNTIYF
TGTGCCAGCAGCTTACTAACATTGGGAGTTGGAAACACCATATATTTT
>-|TRBJ2-1|-|TRBV18
CASSPPLPGHYNEQFF
TGTGCCAGCTCACCACCACTTCCGGGACACTACAATGAGCAGTTCTTC
>-|TRBJ1-2|-|TRBV7-9
CASSLGQGAYGYTF
TGTGCCAGCAGCTTGGGGCAGGGTGCCTATGGCTACACCTTC
>TRBD2|TRBJ2-7|-|TRBV3-1/TRBV3-2
CASSQDPSGRGYEQYF
TGTGCCAGCAGCCAAGATCCTAGCGGGAGGGGCTACGAGCAGTACTTC
>-|TRBJ2-7|-|TRBV10-3
CAISDGGSKYF
TGTGCCATCAGTGATGGAGGGAGTAAGTACTTC
>TRBD2|TRBJ2-3|-|TRBV5-4
CASSLAPGAGADTQYF
TGTGCCAGCAGCTTGGCCCCCGGCGCGGGAGCAGATACGCAGTATTTT
>TRBD1|TRBJ2-2|-|TRBV19
CASSIPTGRNTGELFF
TGTGCCAGTAGTATCCCGACAGGGAGGAACACCGGGGAGCTGTTTTTT
>-|TRBJ2-2|-|TRBV6-6
CASSYSRAFAGELFF
TGTGCCAGCAGTTACTCGAGAGCGTTCGCCGGGGAGCTGTTTTTT
>TRBD1|TRBJ1-2|few|TRBV4-2
CASKGTEAYGYTF
TGTGCCAGCAAGGGGACAGAGGCCTATGGCTACACCTTC
>TRBD2|TRBJ2-5|-|TRBV4-2
CASSQDLEAGGQETQYF
TGTGCCAGCAGCCAAGATCTTGAGGCGGGAGGGCAAGAGACCCAGTACTTC
>-|TRBJ2-7|-|TRBV24-1
CATSGTDSSYEQYF
TGTGCCACCAGTGGAACGGACAGTAGCTACGAGCAGTACTTC
>-|TRBJ1-1|-|TRBV7-9
CASSRYGTEAFF
TGTGCCAGCAGCCGTTACGGCACTGAAGCTTTCTTT
>-|TRBJ1-1|-|TRBV11-2
CASSLFRESEAFF
TGTGCCAGCAGCTTATTTCGGGAAAGTGAAGCTTTCTTT
>TRBD2|TRBJ2-7|-|TRBV5-5
CASSFTGTSEIEQYF
TGTGCCAGCAGCTTCACCGGGACTAGCGAGATCGAGCAGTACTTC
>TRBD1|TRBJ1-2|-|TRBV28
CASETGGYGYTF
TGTGCCAGCGAGACAGGGGGCTATGGCTACACCTTC
>TRBD1|TRBJ1-5|-|TRBV3-1/TRBV3-2
CASSLPPRDRLFSNQPQHF
TGTGCCAGCAGCCTTCCTCCCCGGGACAGGTTATTTAGCAATCAGCCCCAGCATTTT
>TRBD2|TRBJ2-1|few|TRBV27
CASRRTSGYNEQFF
TGTGCCAGCAGGCGGACTAGCGGCTACAATGAGCAGTTCTTC
>TRBD1|TRBJ2-2|-|TRBV6-6
CASSRQGANTGELFF
TGTGCCAGCAGTCGACAGGGGGCGAACACCGGGGAGCTGTTTTTT
>-|TRBJ2-7|few|TRBV29-1
CSVRAPLPGEQYF
TGCAGCGTACGAGCCCCTCTCCCCGGCGAGCAGTACTTC
>TRBD1|TRBJ1-1|-|TRBV5-1
CASSLDGTANTEAFF
TGCGCCAGCAGCTTGGACGGGACAGCTAACACTGAAGCTTTCTTT
>-|TRBJ2-5|-|TRBV3-1/TRBV3-2
CATSRFTTGRETQYF
TGTGCTACTAGCAGGTTCACCACCGGCCGGGAGACCCAGTACTTC
>-|TRBJ1-1|few|TRBV7-3
CASSLTGGKDTEAFF
TGTGCCAGCAGCTTAACTGGGGGCAAGGACACTGAAGCTTTCTTT
>-|TRBJ1-2|-|TRBV5-6
CASSGTGIATYGYTF
TGTGCCAGCAGCGGCACAGGGATTGCTACCTATGGCTACACCTTC
>TRBD1|TRBJ2-2|-|TRBV27
CASSSRQGAGGELFF
TGTGCCAGCAGTTCCCGACAGGGGGCCGGCGGGGAGCTGTTTTTT